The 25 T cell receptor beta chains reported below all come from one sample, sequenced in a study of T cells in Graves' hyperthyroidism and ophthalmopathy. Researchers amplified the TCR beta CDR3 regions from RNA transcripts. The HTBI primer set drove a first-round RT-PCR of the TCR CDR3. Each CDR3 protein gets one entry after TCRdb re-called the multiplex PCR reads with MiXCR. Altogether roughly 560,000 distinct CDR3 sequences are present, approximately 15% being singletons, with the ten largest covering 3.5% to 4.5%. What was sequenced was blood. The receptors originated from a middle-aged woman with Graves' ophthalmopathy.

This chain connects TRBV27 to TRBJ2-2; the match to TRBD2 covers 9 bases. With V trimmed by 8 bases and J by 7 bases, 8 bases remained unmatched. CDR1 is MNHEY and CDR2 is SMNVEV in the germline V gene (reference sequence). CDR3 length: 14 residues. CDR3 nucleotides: TGTGCCAGCTTTAGCGGGAGATATAGCGGGGAGCTGTTTTTT. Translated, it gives CASFSGRYSGELFF.

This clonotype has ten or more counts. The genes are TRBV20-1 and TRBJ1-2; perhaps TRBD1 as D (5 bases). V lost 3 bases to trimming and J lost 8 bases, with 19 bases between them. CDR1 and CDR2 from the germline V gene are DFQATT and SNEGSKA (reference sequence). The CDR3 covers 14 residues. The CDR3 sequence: CSASPGQNHIGYTF. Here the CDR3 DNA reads TGCAGTGCTAGCCCGGGGCAGAACCATATAGGCTACACCTTC.

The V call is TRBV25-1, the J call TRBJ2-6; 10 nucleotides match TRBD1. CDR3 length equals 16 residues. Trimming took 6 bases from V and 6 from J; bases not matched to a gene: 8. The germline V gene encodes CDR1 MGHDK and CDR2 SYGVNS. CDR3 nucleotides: TGTGCCAGCAGCTCGACAGGGGGCGCCGAGGCCAACGTCCTGACTTTC. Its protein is CASSSTGGAEANVLTF. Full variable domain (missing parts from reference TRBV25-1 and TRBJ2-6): EADIYQTPRYLVIGTGKKITLECSQTMGHDKMYWYQQDPGMELHLIHYSYGVNSTEKGDLSSESTVSRIRTEHFPLTLESARPSHTSQYLCASSSTGGAEANVLTFGAGSRLTVL.

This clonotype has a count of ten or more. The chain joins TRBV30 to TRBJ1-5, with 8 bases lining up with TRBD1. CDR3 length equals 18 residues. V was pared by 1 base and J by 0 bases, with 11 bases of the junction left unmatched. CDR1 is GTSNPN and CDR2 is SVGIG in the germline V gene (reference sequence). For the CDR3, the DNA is TGTGCCTGGAGTGCTAAGGGGACAGGTTCTTTTAGCAATCAGCCCCAGCATTTT. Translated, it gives CAWSAKGTGSFSNQPQHF.

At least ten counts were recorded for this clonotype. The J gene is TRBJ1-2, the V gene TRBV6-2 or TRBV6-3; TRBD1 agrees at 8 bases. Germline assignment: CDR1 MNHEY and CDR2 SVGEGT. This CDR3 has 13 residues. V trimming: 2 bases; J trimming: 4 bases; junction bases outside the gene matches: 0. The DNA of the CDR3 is TGTGCCAGCAGTTACGACAGGGGCTATGGCTACACCTTC. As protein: CASSYDRGYGYTF.

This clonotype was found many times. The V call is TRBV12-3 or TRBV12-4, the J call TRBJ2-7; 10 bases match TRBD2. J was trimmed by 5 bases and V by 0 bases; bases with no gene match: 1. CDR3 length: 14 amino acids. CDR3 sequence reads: CASSLALAGDEQYF. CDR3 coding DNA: TGTGCCAGCAGTTTAGCGCTAGCGGGAGACGAGCAGTACTTC.

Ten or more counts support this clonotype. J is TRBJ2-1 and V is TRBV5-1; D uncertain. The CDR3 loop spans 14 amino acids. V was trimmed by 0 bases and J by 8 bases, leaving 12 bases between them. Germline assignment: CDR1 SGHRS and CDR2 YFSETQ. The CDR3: CASSLVRVSDEQFF. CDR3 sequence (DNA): TGCGCCAGCAGCTTGGTTAGGGTAAGCGATGAGCAGTTCTTC.

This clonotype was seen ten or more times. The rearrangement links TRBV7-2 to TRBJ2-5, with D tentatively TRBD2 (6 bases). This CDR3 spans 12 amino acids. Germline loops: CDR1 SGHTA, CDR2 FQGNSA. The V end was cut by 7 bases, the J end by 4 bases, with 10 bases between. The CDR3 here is CASNRLGETQYF. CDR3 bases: TGTGCCAGCAACCGACTAGGAGAGACCCAGTACTTC.

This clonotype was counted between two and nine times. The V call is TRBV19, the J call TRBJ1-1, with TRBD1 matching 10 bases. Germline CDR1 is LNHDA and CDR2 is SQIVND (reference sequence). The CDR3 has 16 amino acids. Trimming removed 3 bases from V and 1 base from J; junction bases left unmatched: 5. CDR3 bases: TGTGCCAGTAGTATCTGGACAGGGGGGGCGAACACTGAAGCTTTCTTT. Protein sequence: CASSIWTGGANTEAFF.

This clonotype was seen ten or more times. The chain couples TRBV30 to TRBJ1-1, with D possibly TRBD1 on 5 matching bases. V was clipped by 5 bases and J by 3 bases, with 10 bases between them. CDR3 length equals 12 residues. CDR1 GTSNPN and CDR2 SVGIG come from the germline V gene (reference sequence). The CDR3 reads CAWGTAYTEAFF. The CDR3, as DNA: TGTGCCTGGGGGACGGCATACACTGAAGCTTTCTTT.

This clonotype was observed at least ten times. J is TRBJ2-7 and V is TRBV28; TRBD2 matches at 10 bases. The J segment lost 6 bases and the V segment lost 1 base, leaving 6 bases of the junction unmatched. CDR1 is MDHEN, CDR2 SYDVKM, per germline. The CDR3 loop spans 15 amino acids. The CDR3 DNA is TGTGCCAGCAGTTTATTGCCTAGCGGGAGCCGCGAGCAGTACTTC. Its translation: CASSLLPSGSREQYF.

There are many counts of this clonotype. The CDR3 is CASSYGGGPAAETQYF. The CDR3 DNA follows: TGTGCCAGCAGTTACGGGGGAGGGCCTGCTGCGGAGACCCAGTACTTC. The chain combines TRBV6-2 or TRBV6-3 with TRBJ2-5; 7 bases are shared with TRBD2. Germline CDR1 MNHEY, CDR2 SVGEGT. The V segment lost 2 bases and the J segment 5 bases; nucleotides outside the gene matches: 11. This CDR3 comprises 16 residues.

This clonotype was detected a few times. The CDR3 protein is CSGDRGSETQYF. CDR3 bases: TGCAGCGGAGACAGGGGTTCGGAGACCCAGTACTTC. The V call is TRBV29-1, the J call TRBJ2-5; TRBD1 matches at 8 bases. The trim removed 7 bases at V and 5 bases at J, leaving 6 bases unmatched. This CDR3 comprises 12 residues. Germline V gives CDR1 SQVTM, CDR2 ANQGSEA. The full variable domain, completed using reference TRBV29-1 and TRBJ2-5, is SAVISQKPSRDICQRGTSLTIQCQVDSQVTMMFWYRQQPGQSLTLIATANQGSEATYESGFVIDKFPISRPNLTFSTLTVSNMSPEDSSIYLCSGDRGSETQYFGPGTRLLVL.

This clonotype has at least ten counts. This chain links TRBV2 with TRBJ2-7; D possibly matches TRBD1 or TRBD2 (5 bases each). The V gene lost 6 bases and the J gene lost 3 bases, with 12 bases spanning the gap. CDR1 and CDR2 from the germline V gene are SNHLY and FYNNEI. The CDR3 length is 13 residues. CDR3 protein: CASSGAELYEQYF. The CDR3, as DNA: TGTGCCAGCAGCGGGGCCGAACTCTACGAGCAGTACTTC.

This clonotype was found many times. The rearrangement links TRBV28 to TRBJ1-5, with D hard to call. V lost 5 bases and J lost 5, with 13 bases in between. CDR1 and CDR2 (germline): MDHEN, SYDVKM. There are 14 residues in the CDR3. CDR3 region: CASSPRLGDQPQHF. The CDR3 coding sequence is TGTGCCAGCAGTCCGAGGTTGGGCGATCAGCCCCAGCATTTT.

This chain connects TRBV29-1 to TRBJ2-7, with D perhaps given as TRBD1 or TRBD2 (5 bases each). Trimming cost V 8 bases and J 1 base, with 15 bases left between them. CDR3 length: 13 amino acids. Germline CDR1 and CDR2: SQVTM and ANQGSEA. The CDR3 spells CSCRDGYSYEQYF. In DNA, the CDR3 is TGCAGCTGCCGGGACGGTTATTCCTACGAGCAGTACTTC.

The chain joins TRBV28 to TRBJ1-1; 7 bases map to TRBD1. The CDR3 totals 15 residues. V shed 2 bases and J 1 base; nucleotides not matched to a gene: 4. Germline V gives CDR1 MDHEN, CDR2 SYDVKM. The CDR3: CASSLPGTANTEAFF. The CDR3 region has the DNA TGTGCCAGCAGTTTACCCGGGACAGCGAACACTGAAGCTTTCTTT.

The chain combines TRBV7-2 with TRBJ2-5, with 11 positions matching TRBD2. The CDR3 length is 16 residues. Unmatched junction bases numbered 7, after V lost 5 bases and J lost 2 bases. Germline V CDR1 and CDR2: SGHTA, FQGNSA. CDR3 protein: CASSIIRLAGQETQYF. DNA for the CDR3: TGTGCCAGCAGCATCATAAGACTAGCGGGACAAGAGACCCAGTACTTC.

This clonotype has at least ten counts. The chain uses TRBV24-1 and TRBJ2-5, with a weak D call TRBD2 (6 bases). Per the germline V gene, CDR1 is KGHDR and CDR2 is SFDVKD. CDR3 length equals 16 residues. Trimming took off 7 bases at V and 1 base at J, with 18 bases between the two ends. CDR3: CATSPAPGGVQETQYF. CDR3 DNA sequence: TGTGCCACCAGCCCCGCCCCCGGAGGGGTCCAAGAGACCCAGTACTTC.

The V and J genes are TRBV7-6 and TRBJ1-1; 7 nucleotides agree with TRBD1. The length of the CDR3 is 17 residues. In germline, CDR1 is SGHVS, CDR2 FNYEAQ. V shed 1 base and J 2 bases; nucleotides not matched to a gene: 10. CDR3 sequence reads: CASSLGPTTGKNTEAFF. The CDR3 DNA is TGTGCCAGCAGCTTAGGGCCCACGACAGGGAAAAACACTGAAGCTTTCTTT.

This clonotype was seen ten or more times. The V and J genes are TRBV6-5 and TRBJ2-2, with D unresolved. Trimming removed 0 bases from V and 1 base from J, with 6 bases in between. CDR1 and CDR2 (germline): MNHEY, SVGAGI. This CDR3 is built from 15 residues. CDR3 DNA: TGTGCCAGCAGTTACTCCGCTAGGAACACCGGGGAGCTGTTTTTT. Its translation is CASSYSARNTGELFF.

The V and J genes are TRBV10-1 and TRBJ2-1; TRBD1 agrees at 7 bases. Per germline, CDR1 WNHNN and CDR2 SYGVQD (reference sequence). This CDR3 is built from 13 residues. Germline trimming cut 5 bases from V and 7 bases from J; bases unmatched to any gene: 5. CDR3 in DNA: TGCGCCAGCAGTTTTACAGGGGAAAATGAGCAGTTCTTC. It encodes CASSFTGENEQFF.

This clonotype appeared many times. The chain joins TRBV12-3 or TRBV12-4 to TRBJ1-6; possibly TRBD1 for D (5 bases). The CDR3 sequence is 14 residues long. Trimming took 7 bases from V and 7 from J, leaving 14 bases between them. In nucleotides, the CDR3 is TGTGCCAGCACACTACAGGACCCGAATTCACCCCTCCACTTT. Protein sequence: CASTLQDPNSPLHF.

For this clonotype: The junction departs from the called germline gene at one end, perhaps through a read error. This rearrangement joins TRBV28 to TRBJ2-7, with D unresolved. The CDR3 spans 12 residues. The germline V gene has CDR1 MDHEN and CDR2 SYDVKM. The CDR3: CAGSSEDYEQYF. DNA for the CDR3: TGTGCCGGCAGTTCAGAGGACTACGAGCAGTACTTC.

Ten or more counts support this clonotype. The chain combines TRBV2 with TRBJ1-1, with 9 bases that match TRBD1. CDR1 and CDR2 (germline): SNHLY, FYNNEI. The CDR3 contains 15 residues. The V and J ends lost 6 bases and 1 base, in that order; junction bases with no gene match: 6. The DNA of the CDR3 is TGTGCCAGCAGAGAGTCACAGGGGGCGAACACTGAAGCTTTCTTT. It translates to CASRESQGANTEAFF.